This T cell receptor (beta chain) was captured in a study of T cells in localized non-small cell lung cancer. Overall study results and limits: Researchers found a median around 50 of the top 100 tumor clones in adjacent lung.

Produced via immunoSEQ multiplex PCR; TCRdb's table is partial and in-frame only. Here the sample spans about 33,000 clones, approximately 80% being singletons. This CDR3 has 17 amino acids. The V gene's germline CDR1 is SNHLY and CDR2 FYNNEI. V was pared by 5 bases and J by 0 bases, with 17 bases between. The count of this clone is one. Its antigen is not known. The chain recombines TRBV2 with TRBJ1-3; D ambiguous. The sequence was collected from a male donor aged 60 or over with stage II squamous cell lung carcinoma. Sequencing used peripheral blood, obtained before any cancer treatment. This CDR3 reads CASSPRKAGTSGNTIYF. The CDR3 DNA reads TGTGCCAGCAGTCCGCGGAAGGCAGGAACCTCTGGAAACACCATATATTTT.